The following is a T cell receptor beta chain sequence with its context. In the authors' workflow: The authors estimated nucleated cell counts from reference gene primer amplification. Clones were sequenced by immunoSEQ multiplex PCR, and TCRdb holds only the in-frame ones, with some missing. V, J and clone size derive from that table, while D and trimming were established from the DNA sequence. This table holds approximately 170,000 clones, 70% to 85% found once. This entry belongs to a study of blood T cell repertoires in COVID-19. Sequenced material: PBMCs or T cells enriched from blood (not recorded which). This TCR came from a woman in her sixties or seventies in a cohort exposed to, infected with or recovered from COVID-19 (not recorded which).

CDR3 nucleotides: TGTGCCACCAGTGGTACAGGGTCGGCCTACGAGCAGTACTTC. Residues: CATSGTGSAYEQYF. The chain joins TRBV24-1 to TRBJ2-7, with D possibly matching TRBD1 (6 bases). The V end lost 5 bases, the J end lost 2 bases, and 12 bases lay between the germline ends. This CDR3 is built from 14 residues. Per the germline V gene, CDR1 is KGHDR and CDR2 is SFDVKD.